A selection of T cell receptor beta chains follows, all from one sample in a study of T cells after somatic rescue of genetic block. The repertoire was sequenced with immunoSEQ multiplex PCR; TCRdb's copy has only in-frame clones and lacks some. The data contain tens of thousands of clones, under 95% of them singletons. Material for sequencing was peripheral blood mononuclear cells (PBMCs). The receptor set was obtained from a man aged 40-55 years. The CDR3 runs from the conserved cysteine through the conserved F or W. The D gene is left open where the match is weak. Rows may omit the clone size; those that give it use once, few, many or a size class.

j_call v_call clone_size d_call cdr3_length cdr3_aa cdr3_nt
TRBJ1-6 TRBV7-9 - - 17 CASSLGSPRGGNSPLHF TGTGCCAGCAGCTTAGGCTCCCCCCGGGGGGGAAATTCACCCCTCCACTTT
TRBJ2-3 TRBV7-2 - TRBD2 16 CASSSSGTRFPDTQYF TGTGCCAGCAGTTCTAGCGGGACCCGGTTTCCAGATACGCAGTATTTT
TRBJ2-1 TRBV4-2 once TRBD2 21 CASSQEWVIYGLAGGSNEQFF TGTGCCAGCAGCCAAGAATGGGTCATATACGGACTAGCGGGGGGGAGCAATGAGCAGTTCTTC
TRBJ1-5 TRBV27 - TRBD1 18 CASSPGTGGGYSNQPQHF TGTGCCAGCAGCCCCGGGACAGGGGGAGGTTATAGCAATCAGCCCCAGCATTTT
TRBJ2-3 TRBV7-2 - TRBD2 16 CASSPPGLADTDTQYF TGTGCCAGCAGCCCCCCAGGACTAGCGGACACAGATACGCAGTATTTT
TRBJ2-1 TRBV12-5 once TRBD1 13 CASGLGTGNEQFF TGTGCTAGTGGTTTGGGGACAGGGAACGAGCAGTTCTTC
TRBJ2-3 TRBV7-9 - TRBD2 18 CASSVTSGGTTSTDTQYF TGTGCCAGCAGCGTGACTAGCGGGGGAACTACTAGCACAGATACGCAGTATTTT
TRBJ2-3 TRBV2 - TRBD2 16 CASSEETSGASDTQYF TGTGCCAGCAGTGAAGAAACTAGCGGAGCCTCAGATACGCAGTATTTT
TRBJ2-2 TRBV28 - TRBD2 18 CATTVWGLAYANTGELFF TGTGCCACCACAGTTTGGGGACTAGCGTACGCGAACACCGGGGAGCTGTTTTTT
TRBJ2-7 TRBV2 few - 13 CASGAIFAYEQYF TGTGCCAGCGGGGCAATCTTCGCTTACGAGCAGTACTTC
TRBJ2-3 TRBV25-1 - - 15 CASSDPQRLTHTQYF TGTGCCAGCAGTGATCCCCAACGACTGACTCATACGCAGTATTTT
TRBJ2-7 TRBV4-3 - TRBD2 13 CASSGLAGGEQYF TGCGCCAGCAGCGGGTTGGCGGGGGGCGAGCAGTACTTC
TRBJ2-5 TRBV15 - - 15 CATSRVRGGGGTQYF TGTGCCACCAGCAGAGTTCGAGGGGGCGGGGGGACCCAGTACTTC
TRBJ2-1 TRBV29-1 - TRBD2 13 CSGTSGTGDEQFF TGCAGCGGAACTAGCGGGACTGGCGATGAGCAGTTCTTC
TRBJ1-2 TRBV6-1 - TRBD1 13 CATRDRLPYGYTF TGTGCCACCAGGGACAGGCTACCATATGGCTACACCTTC
TRBJ2-7 TRBV4-1 - - 14 CASSQDLAGRPQYF TGCGCCAGCAGCCAAGATCTTGCAGGGCGACCGCAGTACTTC
TRBJ1-5 TRBV6-1 once - 16 CASSAHLGGSNQPQHF TGTGCCAGCAGTGCCCACCTTGGTGGCAGCAATCAGCCCCAGCATTTT
TRBJ2-2 TRBV19 - - 15 CASSKDSANTGELFF TGTGCCAGTAGTAAGGACAGCGCGAACACCGGGGAGCTGTTTTTT
TRBJ1-1 TRBV5-1 once TRBD1 17 CASSLTGTGSAYTEAFF TGCGCCAGCAGCTTGACCGGGACAGGGTCAGCGTACACTGAAGCTTTCTTT
TRBJ2-2 TRBV29-1 - TRBD2 14 CSVERGRGTGELFF TGCAGCGTTGAACGGGGGAGGGGCACCGGGGAGCTGTTTTTT
TRBJ2-5 TRBV7-6 - - 14 CASSLSDYQETQYF TGTGCCAGCAGCTTAAGTGACTATCAAGAGACCCAGTACTTC
TRBJ1-6 TRBV6-6 - - 16 CASSPPVRRGNSPLHF TGTGCCAGCAGTCCACCCGTACGGCGGGGTAATTCACCCCTCCACTTT
TRBJ2-3 TRBV5-1 - TRBD2 17 CASSLGLAGPSTDTQYF TGCGCCAGCAGCTTGGGTCTAGCGGGGCCAAGCACAGATACGCAGTATTTT
TRBJ1-1 TRBV4-2 few - 13 CASSHPRNTEAFF TGTGCCAGCAGCCACCCCAGAAACACTGAAGCTTTCTTT
TRBJ2-3 TRBV13 once TRBD2 20 CASSFESLFSGGLRTDTQYF TGTGCCAGCAGCTTCGAATCGCTGTTTAGCGGGGGGCTTCGCACAGATACGCAGTATTTT
TRBJ2-3 TRBV10-3 - - 16 CAISESVGLYTDTQYF TGTGCCATCAGTGAGTCGGTGGGACTCTACACAGATACGCAGTATTTT
TRBJ2-5 TRBV7-9 - - 14 CASSLVVSQETQYF TGTGCCAGCAGCTTAGTTGTCAGCCAAGAGACCCAGTACTTC
TRBJ1-5 TRBV6-1 - - 11 CASSGGTSEHF TGTGCCAGCAGCGGCGGGACATCGGAGCATTTT
TRBJ1-4 TRBV2 few - 12 CASTGLGEKLFF TGTGCCAGTACAGGGTTAGGAGAAAAACTGTTTTTT
TRBJ2-3 TRBV5-6 once - 15 CASSWRRGAGDTQYF TGTGCCAGCAGCTGGCGACGGGGGGCAGGGGATACGCAGTATTTT
TRBJ1-3 TRBV7-8 once TRBD1 15 CASSLWDSSGNTIYF TGTGCCAGCAGCTTGTGGGACAGCTCTGGAAACACCATATATTTT
TRBJ2-2 TRBV9 - - 14 CASSADTNTGELFF TGTGCCAGCAGCGCAGACACGAACACCGGGGAGCTGTTTTTT
TRBJ2-5 TRBV9 - - 15 CASSVGIGTPETQYF TGTGCCAGCAGCGTAGGAATAGGGACTCCAGAGACCCAGTACTTC
TRBJ2-7 TRBV7-2 - - 15 CASSLRGGSSYEQYF TGTGCCAGCAGCTTACGCGGGGGCTCCTCCTACGAGCAGTACTTC
TRBJ1-4 TRBV9 - - 14 CASSSGSQNEKLFF TGTGCCAGCAGCTCTGGCAGTCAAAATGAAAAACTGTTTTTT
TRBJ2-7 TRBV2 - TRBD1 14 CANVGTGVTGEQYF TGTGCCAACGTCGGGACAGGGGTAACAGGGGAGCAGTACTTC
TRBJ2-2 TRBV11-2 - TRBD2 17 CASSRRAGGANTGELFF TGTGCCAGCAGCCGGAGGGCGGGAGGGGCGAACACCGGGGAGCTGTTTTTT
TRBJ2-3 TRBV6-5 few - 15 CASSYGGRGTDTQYF TGTGCCAGCAGTTACGGCGGGCGGGGCACAGATACGCAGTATTTT